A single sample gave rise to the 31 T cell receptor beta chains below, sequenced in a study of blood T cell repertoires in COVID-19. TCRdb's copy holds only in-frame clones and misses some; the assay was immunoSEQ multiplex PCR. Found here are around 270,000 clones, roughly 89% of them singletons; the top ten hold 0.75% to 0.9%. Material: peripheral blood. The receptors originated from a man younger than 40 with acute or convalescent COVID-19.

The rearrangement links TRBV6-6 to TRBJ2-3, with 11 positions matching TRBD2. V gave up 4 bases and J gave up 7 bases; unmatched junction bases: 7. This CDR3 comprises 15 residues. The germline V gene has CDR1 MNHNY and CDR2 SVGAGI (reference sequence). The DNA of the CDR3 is TGTGCCAGCAGTTTTAGCGGGAGGGTTGGTCATACGCAGTATTTT. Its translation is CASSFSGRVGHTQYF.

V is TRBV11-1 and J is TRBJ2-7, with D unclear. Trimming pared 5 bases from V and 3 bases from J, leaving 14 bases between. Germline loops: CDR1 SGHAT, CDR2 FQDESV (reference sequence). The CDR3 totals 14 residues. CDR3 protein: CASSHRSGNYEQYF. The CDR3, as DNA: TGTGCCAGCAGCCATCGCTCAGGAAACTACGAGCAGTACTTC.

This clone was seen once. CDR3 sequence (DNA): TGCGCCAGCAGCCGCGGAGACACCGGGGAGCTGTTTTTT. It yields the protein CASSRGDTGELFF. The chain is built from TRBV5-1 and TRBJ2-2; no clear D gene. CDR1 and CDR2 from the germline V gene are SGHRS and YFSETQ. Between the trimmed V and J ends, which lost 4 bases and 3 bases, there was a span of 7 bases. The CDR3 runs 13 residues.

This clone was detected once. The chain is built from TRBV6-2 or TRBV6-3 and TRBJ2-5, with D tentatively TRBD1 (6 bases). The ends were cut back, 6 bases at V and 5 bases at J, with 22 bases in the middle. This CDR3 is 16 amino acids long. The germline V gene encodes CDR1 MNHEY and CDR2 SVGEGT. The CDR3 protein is CASSSRPTGLGETQYF. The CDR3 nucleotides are TGTGCCAGCAGCTCCAGACCAACAGGGTTGGGGGAGACCCAGTACTTC.

CDR3 sequence: CASTQAGNTEAFF. DNA for the CDR3: TGTGCCAGCACCCAGGCGGGGAACACTGAAGCTTTCTTT. The rearrangement uses TRBV7-9 and TRBJ1-1; D remains ambiguous. Germline values: CDR1 SEHNR, CDR2 FQNEAQ (reference sequence). V was shortened by 7 bases and J by 1 base, with 10 bases between the two germline ends. The CDR3 length is 13 residues. The whole variable domain, remainder taken from reference TRBV7-9 and TRBJ1-1, is DTGVSQNPRHKITKRGQNVTFRCDPISEHNRLYWYRQTLGQGPEFLTYFQNEAQLEKSRLLSDRFSAERPKGSFSTLEIQRTEQGDSAMYLCASTQAGNTEAFFGQGTRLTVV.

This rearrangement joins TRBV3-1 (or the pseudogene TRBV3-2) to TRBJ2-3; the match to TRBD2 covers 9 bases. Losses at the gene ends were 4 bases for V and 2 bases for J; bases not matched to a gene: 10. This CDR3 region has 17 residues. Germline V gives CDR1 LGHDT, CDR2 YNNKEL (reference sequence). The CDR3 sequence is CASSPWLAGRDTDTQYF. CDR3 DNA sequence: TGTGCCAGCAGCCCATGGCTAGCGGGGAGGGACACAGATACGCAGTATTTT.

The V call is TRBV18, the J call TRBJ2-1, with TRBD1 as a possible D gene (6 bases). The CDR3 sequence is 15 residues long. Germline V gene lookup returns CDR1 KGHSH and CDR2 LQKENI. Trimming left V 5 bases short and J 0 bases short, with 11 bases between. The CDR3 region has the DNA TGTGCCAGCTCAACGACAGGACCCTCCTACAATGAGCAGTTCTTC. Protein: CASSTTGPSYNEQFF.

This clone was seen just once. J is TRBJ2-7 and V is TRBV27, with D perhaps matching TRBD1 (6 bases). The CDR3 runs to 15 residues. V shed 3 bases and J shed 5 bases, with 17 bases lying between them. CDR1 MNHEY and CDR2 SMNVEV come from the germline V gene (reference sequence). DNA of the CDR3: TGTGCCAGCAGTTTGTACAGGGAAACTATCCACGAGCAGTACTTC. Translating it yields CASSLYRETIHEQYF.

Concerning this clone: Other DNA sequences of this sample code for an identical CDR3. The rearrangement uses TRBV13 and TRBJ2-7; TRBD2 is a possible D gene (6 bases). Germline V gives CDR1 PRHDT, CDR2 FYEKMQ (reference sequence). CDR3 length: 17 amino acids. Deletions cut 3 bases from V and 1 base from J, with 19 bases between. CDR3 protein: CASSFQLGGSASYEQYF. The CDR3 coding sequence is TGTGCCAGCAGCTTCCAATTGGGGGGAAGCGCTTCCTACGAGCAGTACTTC.

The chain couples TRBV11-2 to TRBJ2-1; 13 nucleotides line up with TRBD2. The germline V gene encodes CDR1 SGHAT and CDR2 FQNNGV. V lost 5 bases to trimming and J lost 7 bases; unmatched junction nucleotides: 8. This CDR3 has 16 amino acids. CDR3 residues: CASSPRLAGGKNEQFF. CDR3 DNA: TGTGCCAGCAGCCCGCGACTAGCGGGAGGTAAGAATGAGCAGTTCTTC.

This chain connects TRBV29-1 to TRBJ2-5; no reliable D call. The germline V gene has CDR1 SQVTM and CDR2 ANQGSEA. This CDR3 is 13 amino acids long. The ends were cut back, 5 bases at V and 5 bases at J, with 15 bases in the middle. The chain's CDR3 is CSVFPGSTETQYF. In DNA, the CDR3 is TGCAGCGTTTTTCCCGGGTCTACGGAGACCCAGTACTTC. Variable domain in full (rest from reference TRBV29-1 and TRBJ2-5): SAVISQKPSRDICQRGTSLTIQCQVDSQVTMMFWYRQQPGQSLTLIATANQGSEATYESGFVIDKFPISRPNLTFSTLTVSNMSPEDSSIYLCSVFPGSTETQYFGPGTRLLVL.

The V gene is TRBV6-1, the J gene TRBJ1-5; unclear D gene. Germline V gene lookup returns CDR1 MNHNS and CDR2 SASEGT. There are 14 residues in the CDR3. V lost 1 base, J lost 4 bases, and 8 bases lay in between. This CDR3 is CASSEDSLNQPQHF. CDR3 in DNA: TGTGCCAGCAGTGAAGACAGCCTAAATCAGCCCCAGCATTTT.

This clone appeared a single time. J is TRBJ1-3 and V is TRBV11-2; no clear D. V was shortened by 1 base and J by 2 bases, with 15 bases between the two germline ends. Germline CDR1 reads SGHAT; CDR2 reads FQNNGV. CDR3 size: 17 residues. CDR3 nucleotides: TGTGCCAGCAGCTTAGTCCGGTCAACCAGCGCTGGAAACACCATATATTTT. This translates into CASSLVRSTSAGNTIYF.

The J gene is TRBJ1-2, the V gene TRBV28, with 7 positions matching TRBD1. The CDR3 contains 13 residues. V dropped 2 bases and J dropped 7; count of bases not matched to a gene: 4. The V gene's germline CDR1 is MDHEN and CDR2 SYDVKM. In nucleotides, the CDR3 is TGTGCCAGCAGTTTAAAGGGGGCAATTGGCTACACCTTC. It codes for CASSLKGAIGYTF.

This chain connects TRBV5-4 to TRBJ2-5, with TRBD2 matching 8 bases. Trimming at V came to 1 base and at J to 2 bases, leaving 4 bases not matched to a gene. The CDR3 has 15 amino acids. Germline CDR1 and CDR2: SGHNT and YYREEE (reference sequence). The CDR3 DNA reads TGTGCCAGCAGCTTGCCTAGCGGGCCACAAGAGACCCAGTACTTC. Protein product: CASSLPSGPQETQYF.

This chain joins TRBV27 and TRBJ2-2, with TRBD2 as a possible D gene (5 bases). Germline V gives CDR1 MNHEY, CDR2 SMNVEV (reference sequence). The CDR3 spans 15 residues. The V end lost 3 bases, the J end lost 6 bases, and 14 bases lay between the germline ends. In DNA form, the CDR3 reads TGTGCCAGCAGTTTGGCGTCCGGGGTCCCCGGGGAGCTGTTTTTT. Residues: CASSLASGVPGELFF.

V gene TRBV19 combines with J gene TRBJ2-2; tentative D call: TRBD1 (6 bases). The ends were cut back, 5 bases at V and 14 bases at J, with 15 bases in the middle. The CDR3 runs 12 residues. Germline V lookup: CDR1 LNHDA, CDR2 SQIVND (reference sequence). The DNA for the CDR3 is TGTGCCAGTAGTCCCTCCTCGACAGGCCTGTTTTTT. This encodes CASSPSSTGLFF.

The CDR3 sequence is CASSFLRGYSTNEKLFF. The CDR3 region has the DNA TGTGCCAGCAGTTTTCTAAGAGGGTATTCAACTAATGAAAAACTGTTTTTT. This chain uses TRBV28 with TRBJ1-4, with D hard to call. The germline V and J ends were trimmed by 3 bases and 0 bases, with 14 bases remaining between them. The length of the CDR3 is 17 residues. The V gene's germline CDR1 is MDHEN and CDR2 SYDVKM.

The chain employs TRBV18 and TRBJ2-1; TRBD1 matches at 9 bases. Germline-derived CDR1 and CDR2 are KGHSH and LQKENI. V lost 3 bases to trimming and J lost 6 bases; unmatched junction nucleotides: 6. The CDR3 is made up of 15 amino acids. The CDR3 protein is CASSPRTGDVNEQFF. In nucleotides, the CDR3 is TGTGCCAGCTCACCCCGGACAGGGGACGTCAATGAGCAGTTCTTC.

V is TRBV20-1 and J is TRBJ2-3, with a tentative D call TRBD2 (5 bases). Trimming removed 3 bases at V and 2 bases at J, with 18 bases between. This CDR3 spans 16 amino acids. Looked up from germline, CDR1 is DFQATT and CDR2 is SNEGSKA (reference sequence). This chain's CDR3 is CSASIGRLSNTDTQYF. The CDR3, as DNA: TGCAGTGCTAGTATAGGTCGACTATCAAACACAGATACGCAGTATTTT.

The CDR3 here is CASSWGTSRLYEQYF. The CDR3 nucleotides are TGTGCCAGCAGCTGGGGGACTAGCAGATTATACGAGCAGTACTTC. The chain uses TRBV3-1 (or the pseudogene TRBV3-2) and TRBJ2-7; 9 bases match TRBD2. The CDR3 sequence is 15 residues long. V gave up 5 bases and J gave up 4 bases; unmatched junction bases: 9. The germline V gene has CDR1 LGHDT and CDR2 YNNKEL (reference sequence).

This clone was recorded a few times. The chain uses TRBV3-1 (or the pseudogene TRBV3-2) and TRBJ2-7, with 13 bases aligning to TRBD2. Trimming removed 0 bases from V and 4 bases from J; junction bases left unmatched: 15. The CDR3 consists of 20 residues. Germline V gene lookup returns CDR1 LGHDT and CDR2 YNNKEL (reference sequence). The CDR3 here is CASSQDLETSGRKLQYEQYF. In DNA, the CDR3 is TGTGCCAGCAGCCAAGATCTGGAGACTAGCGGGAGGAAGTTGCAGTACGAGCAGTACTTC.

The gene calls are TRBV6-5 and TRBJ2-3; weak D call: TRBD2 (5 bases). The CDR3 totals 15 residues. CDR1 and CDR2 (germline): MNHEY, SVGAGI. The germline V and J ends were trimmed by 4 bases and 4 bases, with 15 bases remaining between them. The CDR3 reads CASSSRAGAADTQYF. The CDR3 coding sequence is TGTGCCAGCAGTTCCCGCGCAGGAGCGGCAGATACGCAGTATTTT.

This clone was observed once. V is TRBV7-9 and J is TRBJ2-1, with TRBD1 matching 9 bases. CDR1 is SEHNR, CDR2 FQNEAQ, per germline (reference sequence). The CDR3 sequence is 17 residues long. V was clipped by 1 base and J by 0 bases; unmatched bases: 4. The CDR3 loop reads CASSLGGQGHSYNEQFF. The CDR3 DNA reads TGTGCCAGCAGCTTAGGGGGACAGGGTCACTCCTACAATGAGCAGTTCTTC. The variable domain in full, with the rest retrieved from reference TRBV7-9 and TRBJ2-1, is DTGVSQNPRHKITKRGQNVTFRCDPISEHNRLYWYRQTLGQGPEFLTYFQNEAQLEKSRLLSDRFSAERPKGSFSTLEIQRTEQGDSAMYLCASSLGGQGHSYNEQFFGPGTRLTVL.

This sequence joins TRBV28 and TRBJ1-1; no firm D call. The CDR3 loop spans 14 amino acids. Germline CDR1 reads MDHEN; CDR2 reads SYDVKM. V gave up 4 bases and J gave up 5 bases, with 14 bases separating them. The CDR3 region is CASSSGRGRTEAFF. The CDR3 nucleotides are TGTGCCAGCAGTTCGGGCCGGGGTAGGACTGAAGCTTTCTTT.

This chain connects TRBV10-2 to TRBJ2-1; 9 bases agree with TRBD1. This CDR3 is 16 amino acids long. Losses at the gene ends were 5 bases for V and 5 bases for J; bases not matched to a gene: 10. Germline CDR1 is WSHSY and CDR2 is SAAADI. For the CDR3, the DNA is TGCGCCAGCAGTCCCGGGACAGGGAGGGTGGACAATGAGCAGTTCTTC. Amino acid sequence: CASSPGTGRVDNEQFF.

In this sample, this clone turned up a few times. The DNA for the CDR3 is TGTGCCAGCAGCCTCCCCCCGACAGGATCAGAAGCTTTCTTT. The encoded protein is CASSLPPTGSEAFF. V gene TRBV11-1 combines with J gene TRBJ1-1, with D possibly being TRBD1 (6 bases). In germline, CDR1 is SGHAT, CDR2 FQDESV (reference sequence). This CDR3 region has 14 residues. V lost 5 bases, J lost 8 bases, and 18 bases lay in between.

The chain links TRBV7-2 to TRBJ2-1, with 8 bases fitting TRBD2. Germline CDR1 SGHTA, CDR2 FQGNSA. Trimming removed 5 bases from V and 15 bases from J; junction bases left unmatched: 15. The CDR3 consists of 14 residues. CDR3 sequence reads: CASSPLTSVVLLFF. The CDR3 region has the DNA TGTGCCAGCAGCCCACTGACTAGCGTTGTTTTGTTGTTCTTC.

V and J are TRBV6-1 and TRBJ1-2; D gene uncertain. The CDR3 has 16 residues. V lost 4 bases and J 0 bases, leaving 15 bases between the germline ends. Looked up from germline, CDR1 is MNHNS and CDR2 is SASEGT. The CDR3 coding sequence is TGTGCCAGCAGTGCCGGTGGTCTGACATCTAACTATGGCTACACCTTC. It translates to CASSAGGLTSNYGYTF.

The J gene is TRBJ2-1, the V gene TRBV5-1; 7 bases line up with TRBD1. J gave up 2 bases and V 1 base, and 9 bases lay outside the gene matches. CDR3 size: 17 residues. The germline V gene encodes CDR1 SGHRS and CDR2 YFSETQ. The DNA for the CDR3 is TGCGCCAGCAGCTTGCCACGAACACAGGGGACCTACAATGAGCAGTTCTTC. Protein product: CASSLPRTQGTYNEQFF.

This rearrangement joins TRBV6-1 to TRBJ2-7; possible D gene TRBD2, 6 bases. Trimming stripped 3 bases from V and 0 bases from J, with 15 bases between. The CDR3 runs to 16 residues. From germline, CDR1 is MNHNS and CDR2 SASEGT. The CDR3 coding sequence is TGTGCCAGCAGTGAGAGTGGGGACTGGAGCTCCTACGAGCAGTACTTC. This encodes CASSESGDWSSYEQYF.